The 16 T cell receptor beta chains reported below all come from one sample, sequenced in a study of blood T cell repertoires in COVID-19. The repertoire was sequenced with immunoSEQ multiplex PCR; TCRdb's copy has only in-frame clones and lacks some. The sample consists of 210,000 or so clones, less than 90% of them appearing once. The sample taken for sequencing was peripheral blood. All receptors come from a woman older than 75 with active or convalescent COVID-19.

J is TRBJ1-4 and V is TRBV29-1, with D possibly being TRBD1 (6 bases). Deletions cut 6 bases from V and 0 bases from J, with 14 bases between. CDR1 and CDR2 (germline): SQVTM, ANQGSEA. The CDR3 is 15 residues long. The CDR3 DNA follows: TGCAGCGTCGGGACACTAGTTGCAACTAATGAAAAACTGTTTTTT. Its translation is CSVGTLVATNEKLFF.

The chain combines TRBV25-1 with TRBJ2-3; 12 positions match TRBD2. This CDR3 contains 13 residues. J gave up 14 bases and V 5 bases, and 8 bases lay outside the gene matches. Germline values: CDR1 MGHDK, CDR2 SYGVNS. The CDR3, as DNA: TGTGCCAGCAGTCTAGCGGGAGGGCCGGGGACGTATTTT. As protein: CASSLAGGPGTYF.

This clone was detected a few times. The CDR3 nucleotides are TGTGCCAGCAGCCCTACAGGGAACTATGGCTACACCTTC. Translating it yields CASSPTGNYGYTF. The chain carries TRBV7-9 and TRBJ1-2; D might be TRBD1 (6 bases). From germline, CDR1 is SEHNR and CDR2 FQNEAQ (reference sequence). V dropped 5 bases and J dropped 2 bases, with 9 bases sitting between them. This CDR3 has 13 residues.

This clone appeared once. The chain links TRBV6-2 or TRBV6-3 to TRBJ2-6; D may be TRBD2 (5 bases). The length of the CDR3 is 20 residues. V lost 6 bases, J lost 0 bases, and 24 bases lay in between. Germline CDR1 is MNHEY and CDR2 is SVGEGT. CDR3 bases: TGTGCCAGCAGCAAACCCCCTCCGGGGAAAGGGAGCTCTGGGGCCAACGTCCTGACTTTC. Its protein product is CASSKPPPGKGSSGANVLTF.

This clone was recorded once. The CDR3 DNA is TGCGCCAGCAGCCCGGGAGCAGGATCCTACAATGAGCAGTTCTTC. Translated, it gives CASSPGAGSYNEQFF. The J gene is TRBJ2-1, the V gene TRBV5-1; the D gene is possibly TRBD2 (6 bases). The CDR3 spans 15 residues. The V end lost 4 bases, the J end lost 1 base, and 12 bases lay between the germline ends. Germline V gene sequence: CDR1 SGHRS, CDR2 YFSETQ.

This clone was counted once. The V call is TRBV9, the J call TRBJ2-5, with 10 bases lining up with TRBD2. The CDR3 has 15 residues. Germline trimming cut 4 bases from V and 5 bases from J; bases unmatched to any gene: 8. In germline, CDR1 is SGDLS, CDR2 YYNGEE. The CDR3 loop is CASSFTLAGGETQYF. CDR3 nucleotide sequence: TGTGCCAGCAGCTTTACCTTAGCGGGAGGCGAGACCCAGTACTTC.

In DNA, the CDR3 is TGTGCCAGCAGTCGATTCCCGTCGGGGCAGTACTTC. Amino acid sequence: CASSRFPSGQYF. The chain has TRBV28 and TRBJ2-7; D is ambiguous. The germline CDR1 and CDR2 sequences are MDHEN and SYDVKM. The CDR3 has 12 amino acids. The germline V and J ends were trimmed by 5 bases and 9 bases, with 14 bases remaining between them.

The genes are TRBV10-3 and TRBJ2-7; TRBD2 aligns across 14 bases. The CDR3 length is 19 residues. CDR1 and CDR2 from the germline V gene are ENHRY and SYGVKD. V was pared by 2 bases and J by 4 bases, with 13 bases of the junction left unmatched. The CDR3 bases are TGTGCCATCAGTGAGAGCGGATTGATGGGACTAGCGGGAGCTTACGAGCAGTACTTC. The encoded protein is CAISESGLMGLAGAYEQYF.

CDR3 sequence (DNA): TGTGCCACCGGAGGGGATGGAGAGACCCAGTACTTC. Amino acids: CATGGDGETQYF. This chain uses TRBV24-1 with TRBJ2-5; the D gene is possibly TRBD2 (6 bases). The CDR3 contains 12 residues. CDR1 is KGHDR, CDR2 SFDVKD, per germline. Trimming cost V 9 bases and J 4 bases, with 11 bases left between them.

The chain carries TRBV18 and TRBJ2-7; 7 bases match TRBD1. V lost 5 bases to trimming and J lost 6 bases; unmatched junction nucleotides: 10. CDR3 length: 14 amino acids. Germline values: CDR1 KGHSH, CDR2 LQKENI. CDR3 sequence (DNA): TGTGCCAGCTCAGACAGGGATGGTAGTAGCGAGCAGTACTTC. It encodes CASSDRDGSSEQYF.

V and J are TRBV14 and TRBJ2-3; possible D gene TRBD2, 6 bases. CDR3 length: 13 residues. Germline CDR1 is SGHDN and CDR2 is FVKESK. The V end was cut by 6 bases, the J end by 7 bases, with 14 bases between. The CDR3 loop is CASSVGLLNTQYF. In DNA, the CDR3 is TGTGCCAGCAGTGTGGGACTTTTGAATACGCAGTATTTT.

The chain carries TRBV6-5 and TRBJ1-1; 8 bases align to TRBD1. Per the germline V gene, CDR1 is MNHEY and CDR2 is SVGAGI. The CDR3 is made up of 13 amino acids. V lost 6 bases, J lost 5 bases, and 5 bases stayed unmatched. The CDR3 DNA is TGTGCCAGCAGCCGGACAGGGACTACTGAAGCTTTCTTT. Translation gives CASSRTGTTEAFF.

The genes are TRBV7-3 and TRBJ2-1; 9 positions agree with TRBD2. The CDR3 totals 15 residues. V trimming: 5 bases; J trimming: 8 bases; junction bases outside the gene matches: 10. The germline V gene encodes CDR1 SGHTA and CDR2 FQGTGA. CDR3 DNA sequence: TGTGCCAGCAGCAAAAGGGCGGGAGGGCTCGATGAGCAGTTCTTC. Translated: CASSKRAGGLDEQFF.

J is TRBJ1-6 and V is TRBV5-4; TRBD1 aligns across 7 bases. Losses at the gene ends were 4 bases for V and 6 bases for J; bases not matched to a gene: 10. This CDR3 contains 16 residues. Germline V lookup: CDR1 SGHNT, CDR2 YYREEE (reference sequence). CDR3 protein: CASSQDRPGANSPLHF. The CDR3 DNA follows: TGTGCCAGCAGCCAGGACAGGCCTGGGGCTAATTCACCCCTCCACTTT.

The J gene is TRBJ2-3, the V gene TRBV5-1; 11 bases match TRBD2. CDR1 is SGHRS, CDR2 YFSETQ, per germline. The ends lost 4 bases at V and 2 bases at J; junction bases unmatched: 6. The CDR3 totals 16 residues. CDR3 sequence: CASSPGLAVYTDTQYF. In DNA, the CDR3 is TGCGCCAGCAGCCCGGGACTAGCGGTATACACAGATACGCAGTATTTT.

The genes are TRBV4-1 and TRBJ1-2, with 9 bases that match TRBD1. The CDR3 is made up of 15 amino acids. The ends lost 4 bases at V and 1 base at J; junction bases unmatched: 4. Looked up from germline, CDR1 is MGHRA and CDR2 is YSYEKL. CDR3 residues: CASSPGQGRNYGYTF. The CDR3, as DNA: TGCGCCAGCAGCCCAGGACAGGGGCGTAACTATGGCTACACCTTC.